Sequencing of this T cell receptor beta chain was carried out in a study of blood T cell repertoires in COVID-19. V was pared by 1 base and J by 5 bases, with 4 bases of the junction left unmatched. Germline lookup yields CDR1 LNHNV and CDR2 YYDKDF (reference sequence). The CDR3 runs to 15 residues. TCRdb's table, derived via immunoSEQ multiplex PCR, lists solely in-frame clones and lacks some. Here the sample spans tens of thousands of clones, more than 80% being singletons. This clonotype was sampled from a man in his fifties or sixties with COVID-19, enrolled during active disease. The specimen was peripheral blood. This chain joins TRBV15 and TRBJ2-1; 8 bases map to TRBD2. CDR3 region: CATSRVLAGNNEQFF. Written as DNA, the CDR3 is TGTGCCACCAGCAGAGTGCTAGCGGGCAACAATGAGCAGTTCTTC.